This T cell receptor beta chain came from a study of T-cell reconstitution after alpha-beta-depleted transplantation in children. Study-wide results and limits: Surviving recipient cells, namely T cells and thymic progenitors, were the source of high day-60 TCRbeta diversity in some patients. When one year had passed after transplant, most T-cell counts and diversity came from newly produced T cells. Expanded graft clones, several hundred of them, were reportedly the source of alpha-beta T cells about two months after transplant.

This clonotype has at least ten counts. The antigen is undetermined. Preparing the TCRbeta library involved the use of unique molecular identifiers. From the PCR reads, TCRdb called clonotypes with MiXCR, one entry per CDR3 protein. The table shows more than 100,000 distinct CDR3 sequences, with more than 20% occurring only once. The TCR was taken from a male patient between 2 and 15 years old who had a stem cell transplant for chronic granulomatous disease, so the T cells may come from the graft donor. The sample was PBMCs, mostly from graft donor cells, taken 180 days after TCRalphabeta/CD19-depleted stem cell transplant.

CDR3 in DNA: TGTGCCACCAGACAGGGGGGACTCCTAAGATACAATGAGCAGTTCTTC. It translates to CATRQGGLLRYNEQFF. The rearrangement uses TRBV15 and TRBJ2-1; 8 bases map to TRBD1. J was trimmed by 4 bases and V by 6 bases; bases with no gene match: 11. CDR3 length: 16 residues. Germline V gives CDR1 LNHNV, CDR2 YYDKDF (reference sequence).